What follows are 20 T cell receptor beta chains derived from one specimen sequenced in a study of CD4 T cells in relation to SARS-CoV-2 and coronaviruses. The unexposed donors gave CD4+ T cells in about 2010-2018, prior to COVID-19. Isolation of CD4+ T cells took place after about 9 days in culture. The antigens for these receptors are not known. TCRdb keeps only in-frame clones here, not all; method: immunoSEQ multiplex PCR. The sample has 15,000 to 20,000 clones, approximately 78% seen once. Sequenced sample: CD4+ T cells from PBMCs, cultured in vitro. Every receptor here comes from a human donor in good health.

This clone appeared a few times. The gene calls are TRBV27 and TRBJ2-1; 7 bases match TRBD2. With 4 bases clipped from V and 8 bases from J, the junction kept 8 bases outside the gene matches. The germline gives CDR1 MNHEY, CDR2 SMNVEV (reference sequence). The CDR3 has 14 amino acids. The CDR3 DNA sequence: TGTGCCAGCAGTTCCTTTGCGACTAGCCATGAGCAGTTCTTC. It codes for CASSSFATSHEQFF.

On this clone itself: The same CDR3 arises from other DNA sequences in this sample as well. The chain combines TRBV18 with TRBJ2-7; TRBD1 agrees at 7 bases. Germline V gene data show CDR1 as KGHSH and CDR2 as LQKENI. Trimming removed 3 bases from V and 0 bases from J; junction bases left unmatched: 2. This CDR3 has 14 amino acids. CDR3 sequence: CASSPPGGSYEQYF. For the CDR3, the DNA is TGTGCCAGCTCACCCCCAGGGGGCTCCTACGAGCAGTACTTC.

The chain links TRBV12-5 to TRBJ2-1; TRBD2 matches at 11 bases. The germline gives CDR1 LGHNT, CDR2 FRNRAP. This CDR3 has 17 amino acids. J lost 7 bases, V lost 0 bases, and 8 bases had no gene match. CDR3 DNA sequence: TGTGCTAGTGGTTTGGTACTAGCGGGAGTTAACTGGAATGAGCAGTTCTTC. Residues: CASGLVLAGVNWNEQFF. Drawing the rest from reference TRBV12-5 and TRBJ2-1, the complete variable domain is DARVTQTPRHKVTEMGQEVTMRCQPILGHNTVFWYRQTMMQGLELLAYFRNRAPLDDSGMPKDRFSAEMPDATLATLKIQPSEPRDSAVYFCASGLVLAGVNWNEQFFGPGTRLTVL.

V gene TRBV10-3 combines with J gene TRBJ2-1; D is undetermined. This CDR3 is 15 amino acids long. With 3 bases removed from V and 0 bases from J, the gap between germline ends came to 9 bases. Germline V gene lookup returns CDR1 ENHRY and CDR2 SYGVKD. The CDR3 DNA reads as TGTGCCATCAGTGATGACGGAAGCTCCTACAATGAGCAGTTCTTC. Protein sequence: CAISDDGSSYNEQFF.

This rearrangement joins TRBV5-1 to TRBJ2-5; TRBD1 matches at 7 bases. This CDR3 is built from 14 residues. Germline CDR1 reads SGHRS; CDR2 reads YFSETQ. The junction had 8 bases not matched to a gene; V was cut back by 4 bases and J by 5 bases. The CDR3 reads CASSPRGGGETQYF. As DNA, the CDR3 is TGCGCCAGCAGCCCTCGAGGGGGCGGGGAGACCCAGTACTTC.

The chain employs TRBV6-5 and TRBJ1-2; D is unresolved. The length of the CDR3 is 15 residues. The V and J ends lost 2 bases and 7 bases respectively, with 17 bases between them. Germline V gives CDR1 MNHEY, CDR2 SVGAGI. CDR3 residues: CASSYTPGMASGYTF. In DNA form, the CDR3 reads TGTGCCAGCAGTTACACGCCGGGAATGGCGAGTGGCTACACCTTC.

The chain joins TRBV7-9 to TRBJ1-1; D is unresolved. The V gene's germline CDR1 is SEHNR and CDR2 FQNEAQ (reference sequence). V was shortened by 2 bases and J by 1 base, with 8 bases between the two germline ends. The CDR3 has 14 amino acids. CDR3 amino acids: CASSLNNGNTEAFF. The DNA of the CDR3 is TGTGCCAGCAGCTTAAATAACGGGAACACTGAAGCTTTCTTT.

J is TRBJ2-1 and V is TRBV10-3; 8 nucleotides line up with TRBD2. Germline-derived CDR1 and CDR2 are ENHRY and SYGVKD. The CDR3 runs to 15 residues. The trim removed 4 bases at V and 6 bases at J, leaving 8 bases unmatched. In DNA, the CDR3 is TGTGCCATCAGTGGGACTAGCCGGAGCGCCAATGAGCAGTTCTTC. Protein sequence: CAISGTSRSANEQFF.

This clone was found once. The chain couples TRBV12-5 to TRBJ2-3, with 7 nucleotides matching TRBD1. V gave up 2 bases and J gave up 1 base; unmatched junction bases: 12. The CDR3 consists of 18 residues. Germline V CDR1 and CDR2: LGHNT, FRNRAP. CDR3 protein: CASGLLAQGGRGTDTQYF. The CDR3 DNA is TGTGCTAGTGGTTTGCTGGCCCAAGGGGGCAGGGGCACAGATACGCAGTATTTT.

Only one count was recorded for this clone. The chain joins TRBV5-1 to TRBJ1-4; 7 bases fit TRBD1. The CDR3 totals 17 residues. Per the germline V gene, CDR1 is SGHRS and CDR2 is YFSETQ. V dropped 5 bases and J dropped 0; count of bases not matched to a gene: 10. Here the CDR3 reads CASSPTGTVSTNEKLFF. In DNA, the CDR3 is TGCGCCAGCAGTCCCACCGGGACAGTTTCAACTAATGAAAAACTGTTTTTT.

This chain joins TRBV7-3 and TRBJ2-5; TRBD1 agrees at 11 bases. V lost 5 bases to trimming and J lost 5 bases; unmatched junction nucleotides: 10. The CDR3 has 16 amino acids. Looked up from germline, CDR1 is SGHTA and CDR2 is FQGTGA. CDR3 sequence reads: CASSRGAGTGGETQYF. CDR3 bases: TGTGCCAGCAGCCGGGGAGCCGGGACAGGGGGTGAGACCCAGTACTTC.

The chain joins TRBV5-1 to TRBJ1-1, with D hard to call. This CDR3 is built from 13 residues. Germline V gene lookup returns CDR1 SGHRS and CDR2 YFSETQ. Trimming shortened V by 2 bases and J by 1 base, and 6 bases separated the two germline ends. The CDR3 DNA sequence: TGCGCCAGCAGCTTTGGTTCGAACACTGAAGCTTTCTTT. Protein product: CASSFGSNTEAFF.

The chain links TRBV6-5 to TRBJ2-1, with 7 bases identical to TRBD2. V trimming: 7 bases; J trimming: 3 bases; junction bases outside the gene matches: 6. The CDR3 loop spans 14 amino acids. Per germline, CDR1 MNHEY and CDR2 SVGAGI. CDR3 amino acids: CASTTAGNYNEQFF. The CDR3 region has the DNA TGTGCCAGCACCACAGCGGGAAACTACAATGAGCAGTTCTTC.

This chain connects TRBV7-9 to TRBJ2-1; 12 bases are a match to TRBD2. With V trimmed by 5 bases and J by 4 bases, 12 bases remained unmatched. CDR1 is SEHNR, CDR2 FQNEAQ, per germline (reference sequence). The CDR3 length is 18 residues. The CDR3, as DNA: TGTGCCAGCAGCAACCCACCTAGGACTAGCGGGATATACAATGAGCAGTTCTTC. This sequence encodes CASSNPPRTSGIYNEQFF.

The V and J genes are TRBV7-2 and TRBJ2-7; D may be TRBD1 or TRBD2 (5 bases each). Trimming removed 2 bases at V and 5 bases at J, with 16 bases between. CDR3 length equals 15 residues. Germline CDR1 reads SGHTA; CDR2 reads FQGNSA. CDR3 sequence: CASSLSPYGAHEQYF. DNA for the CDR3: TGTGCCAGCAGCTTAAGTCCCTACGGGGCCCACGAGCAGTACTTC. Filled out from reference TRBV7-2 and TRBJ2-7, the complete variable domain reads GAGVSQSPSNKVTEKGKDVELRCDPISGHTALYWYRQSLGQGLEFLIYFQGNSAPDKSGLPSDRFSAERTGGSVSTLTIQRTQQEDSAVYLCASSLSPYGAHEQYFGPGTRLTVT.

CDR3 DNA sequence: TGCAGTGCTAGTAGCTTCAGGGGCCTGGGGCAAGAGACCCAGTACTTC. Amino acid sequence: CSASSFRGLGQETQYF. This chain connects TRBV20-1 to TRBJ2-5; D possibly corresponds to TRBD1 (6 bases). Trimming took 3 bases from V and 2 from J, leaving 19 bases between them. The CDR3 is 16 residues long. CDR1 DFQATT and CDR2 SNEGSKA come from the germline V gene (reference sequence).

By share, this clone counts as large. V and J are TRBV7-2 and TRBJ1-3, with D unclear. V lost 1 base and J lost 2, with 9 bases in between. CDR3 size: 15 residues. Germline V gives CDR1 SGHTA, CDR2 FQGNSA. This CDR3 is CASSLDSNTGNTIYF. CDR3 nucleotides: TGTGCCAGCAGCTTAGACTCCAATACTGGAAACACCATATATTTT.

The chain employs TRBV7-8 and TRBJ2-7, with a possible D match to TRBD1 (6 bases). Germline CDR1 is SGHVS and CDR2 is FQNEAQ. Between the trimmed V and J ends, which lost 8 bases and 0 bases, there was a span of 17 bases. CDR3 length: 15 amino acids. CDR3 loop: CASGMRWDNSYEQYF. The CDR3 DNA reads as TGTGCCAGCGGTATGAGATGGGACAACTCCTACGAGCAGTACTTC.

The gene calls are TRBV2 and TRBJ1-5, with a tentative D call TRBD1 (5 bases). The V end was cut by 6 bases, the J end by 6 bases, with 21 bases between. Looked up from germline, CDR1 is SNHLY and CDR2 is FYNNEI. This CDR3 comprises 16 residues. The CDR3 sequence is CASSPRGGHIVQPQHF. CDR3 DNA sequence: TGTGCCAGCAGCCCACGGGGGGGTCATATTGTTCAGCCCCAGCATTTT.

The gene calls are TRBV7-3 and TRBJ2-2, with D perhaps TRBD1 or TRBD2 (5 bases each). Trimming left V 6 bases short and J 6 bases short, with 11 bases between. The germline CDR1 and CDR2 sequences are SGHTA and FQGTGA. This CDR3 is built from 13 residues. The DNA for the CDR3 is TGTGCCAGCAGTACAGTGGGGGCCGGGGAGCTGTTTTTT. Translating it yields CASSTVGAGELFF.